The 10 T cell receptor beta chains in this list originate from one sample, sequenced in a study of Tregs in tolerant kidney transplant recipients. TCRdb's table, derived via immunoSEQ multiplex PCR, lists solely in-frame clones and lacks some. The table lists over 50,000 clones, around 88% of them singletons. Sequenced sample: CD4+ T cells from blood. These receptors all come from a human donor in good health.

J is TRBJ1-2 and V is TRBV20-1; D gene unclear. This CDR3 has 11 amino acids. V lost 5 bases to trimming and J lost 8 bases, with 12 bases between them. Germline loops: CDR1 DFQATT, CDR2 SNEGSKA (reference sequence). CDR3 residues: CSARGEGGYTF. CDR3 sequence (DNA): TGCAGTGCTCGCGGAGAGGGAGGCTACACCTTC.

This sequence joins TRBV7-9 and TRBJ1-6, with D tentatively TRBD1 (5 bases). In germline, CDR1 is SEHNR, CDR2 FQNEAQ (reference sequence). This CDR3 region has 18 residues. Between the trimmed V and J ends, which lost 5 bases and 6 bases, there was a span of 23 bases. CDR3 nucleotide sequence: TGTGCCAGCAGCCCTTATGTAGATCGATGGGGCTTTAATTCACCCCTCCACTTT. It encodes CASSPYVDRWGFNSPLHF.

This clone was picked up a small number of times. The rearrangement joins TRBV5-5 to TRBJ2-3, with D tentatively TRBD2 (5 bases). From germline, CDR1 is SGHKS and CDR2 YYEKEE (reference sequence). This CDR3 has 13 residues. The V end lost 6 bases, the J end lost 1 base, and 9 bases lay between the germline ends. CDR3 sequence: CASTRGGTDTQYF. For the CDR3, the DNA is TGTGCCAGCACCCGGGGAGGCACAGATACGCAGTATTTT.

The chain has TRBV14 and TRBJ2-7; D ambiguous. CDR1 SGHDN and CDR2 FVKESK come from the germline V gene. This CDR3 has 16 residues. V was clipped by 0 bases and J by 4 bases, with 16 bases between them. The CDR3 loop is CASSQDPPKDPYEQYF. In DNA, the CDR3 is TGTGCCAGCAGCCAAGATCCCCCAAAAGACCCTTACGAGCAGTACTTC. Full variable domain (missing parts from reference TRBV14 and TRBJ2-7): EAGVTQFPSHSVIEKGQTVTLRCDPISGHDNLYWYRRVMGKEIKFLLHFVKESKQDESGMPNNRFLAERTGGTYSTLKVQPAELEDSGVYFCASSQDPPKDPYEQYFGPGTRLTVT.

This chain links TRBV7-8 with TRBJ1-2, with D perhaps matching TRBD1 (6 bases). V was shortened by 5 bases and J by 7 bases, with 14 bases between the two germline ends. There are 13 residues in the CDR3. Germline V gene sequence: CDR1 SGHVS, CDR2 FQNEAQ. The DNA of the CDR3 is TGTGCCAGCAGCCAAACCAGGGGCGCTGGCTACACCTTC. Protein product: CASSQTRGAGYTF.

The count of this clone is one. The V and J genes are TRBV28 and TRBJ2-3; 8 bases line up with TRBD1. Trimming cost V 10 bases and J 0 bases; bases outside gene matches: 21. The CDR3 extends over 19 amino acids. Germline CDR1 and CDR2: MDHEN and SYDVKM. CDR3 protein: CATRGVSDRGRTSTDTQYF. The DNA of the CDR3 is TGTGCCACCAGAGGGGTTTCCGACAGGGGTAGGACTAGCACAGATACGCAGTATTTT.

The genes are TRBV6-5 and TRBJ1-1, with D unresolved. The V end was cut by 6 bases, the J end by 8 bases, with 13 bases between. Germline assignment: CDR1 MNHEY and CDR2 SVGAGI. CDR3 size: 12 residues. The CDR3 loop reads CASSPSGREAFF. CDR3 bases: TGTGCCAGCAGCCCCTCCGGGCGGGAAGCTTTCTTT.

This clone appeared a few times. J is TRBJ2-1 and V is TRBV29-1, with TRBD2 matching 10 bases. Germline V CDR1 and CDR2: SQVTM, ANQGSEA. With 3 bases clipped from V and 9 bases from J, the junction kept 8 bases outside the gene matches. This CDR3 is 14 amino acids long. The CDR3 loop reads CSVERLAGYGEQFF. DNA of the CDR3: TGCAGCGTTGAGAGACTAGCGGGTTACGGTGAGCAGTTCTTC.

The chain has TRBV5-1 and TRBJ2-7; D could derive from TRBD1 or TRBD2 (6 bases each). This CDR3 is 16 amino acids long. Germline V CDR1 and CDR2: SGHRS, YFSETQ. V gave up 6 bases and J gave up 2 bases, with 21 bases separating them. The CDR3 sequence: CASTPRTIGGPYEQYF. CDR3 sequence (DNA): TGCGCCAGCACCCCTAGGACCATAGGGGGGCCCTACGAGCAGTACTTC.

The V call is TRBV2, the J call TRBJ2-1; no reliable D call. V lost 0 bases and J 3 bases, leaving 6 bases between the germline ends. CDR1 is SNHLY and CDR2 is FYNNEI in the germline V gene. This CDR3 contains 14 residues. DNA for the CDR3: TGTGCCAGCAGTGAAGCCGGCCTCTACAATGAGCAGTTCTTC. This codes for CASSEAGLYNEQFF.